This is a list of T cell receptor beta chains from one sample in a study of tumour-infiltrating T cells in Burkitt lymphoma. Method: immunoSEQ multiplex PCR; TCRdb's copy keeps in-frame clones and lacks some. The repertoire holds fewer than 5,500 clones, with around four fifths as singletons. Sequencing was carried out using tumor tissue. These receptors all come from a human donor with diffuse large B-cell lymphoma. Some clones in this sample may be carry-over from other donors' samples. CDR3s include the opening cysteine and the closing phenylalanine or tryptophan. A D gene is named only where the DNA matches it firmly. Where a row states a size, it is once, few, many or the class of an expanded clone; other rows omit it.

d_gene,v_gene,j_gene,abundance,CDR3aa,CDR3nt
-,TRBV7-8,TRBJ2-1,large,CASSLLPLLAAAYNEQFF,TGTGCCAGCAGCTTATTACCCCTCTTGGCGGCGGCCTACAATGAGCAGTTCTTC
-,TRBV7-9,TRBJ2-7,-,CASSGWTYLRAYEQYF,TGTGCCAGCAGCGGGTGGACCTACCTCAGAGCCTACGAGCAGTACTTC
-,TRBV28,TRBJ1-5,-,CASTIQGGGNQPQHF,TGTGCCAGCACCATCCAGGGAGGCGGCAATCAGCCCCAGCATTTT
-,TRBV4-1,TRBJ2-6,-,CASTSTGGANVLTF,TGCGCCAGCACCTCCACCGGGGGGGCCAACGTCCTGACTTTC
TRBD2,TRBV5-1,TRBJ2-5,few,CASSLESAGGPETQYF,TGCGCCAGCAGCTTGGAGTCCGCGGGGGGGCCAGAGACCCAGTACTTC
-,TRBV5-5,TRBJ2-7,-,CASSFGFYEQYF,TGTGCCAGCAGCTTCGGCTTCTACGAGCAGTACTTC
TRBD1,TRBV27,TRBJ1-2,-,CASGTQGNLYGYTF,TGTGCCAGCGGAACACAGGGGAACCTCTATGGCTACACCTTC
-,TRBV6-6,TRBJ1-2,-,CASSYTGTYYGYTF,TGTGCCAGCAGTTACACCGGGACTTACTATGGCTACACCTTC
-,TRBV21-1,TRBJ1-1,-,CASSKERGLVTEAFF,TGTGCCAGCAGCAAAGAACGGGGGCTAGTCACTGAAGCTTTCTTT
-,TRBV10-2,TRBJ2-7,-,CASSELGEQYF,TGCGCCAGCAGTGAGCTGGGCGAGCAGTACTTC
-,TRBV5-6,TRBJ2-7,once,CASSKRRSGMDPYEQYF,TGTGCCAGCAGCAAAAGGAGATCAGGGATGGACCCCTACGAGCAGTACTTC